The 30 T cell receptor beta chains presented below share a single source sample, sequenced in a study of blood T cell repertoires in COVID-19. Sequenced by immunoSEQ multiplex PCR; TCRdb stores in-frame clones only, minus some. The data hold roughly 110,000 clones, with roughly 84% observed a single time. Specimen: peripheral blood. The origin of the receptors is a woman in her 70s who had recovered from COVID-19.

The gene calls are TRBV28 and TRBJ1-1; maybe TRBD1 (6 bases). Germline V gives CDR1 MDHEN, CDR2 SYDVKM. V was pared by 5 bases and J by 0 bases, with 13 bases between. This CDR3 spans 15 amino acids. CDR3 nucleotides: TGTGCCAGCAGTCACAGGGTATCCATGAACACTGAAGCTTTCTTT. It codes for CASSHRVSMNTEAFF.

The V and J genes are TRBV10-2 and TRBJ2-7; weak D call: TRBD2 (6 bases). This CDR3 contains 15 residues. V was trimmed by 2 bases and J by 4 bases, leaving 15 bases between them. From germline, CDR1 is WSHSY and CDR2 SAAADI. The CDR3 sequence is CASSEPDFGGYEQYF. CDR3 DNA: TGCGCCAGCAGTGAGCCCGACTTTGGGGGGTACGAGCAGTACTTC.

The rearrangement joins TRBV5-1 to TRBJ2-1, with 9 bases matching TRBD1. The CDR3 totals 16 residues. V lost 6 bases and J lost 0; bases outside the gene matches: 7. The germline V gene encodes CDR1 SGHRS and CDR2 YFSETQ. In nucleotides, the CDR3 is TGCGCCAGCACTGACAGGGGGGGAAGCTCCTACAATGAGCAGTTCTTC. It specifies CASTDRGGSSYNEQFF.

This clone was seen once. The rearrangement links TRBV18 to TRBJ1-3; no definite D call. CDR3 length: 13 amino acids. The V end lost 3 bases, the J end lost 0 bases, and 3 bases lay between the germline ends. Germline V gene data show CDR1 as KGHSH and CDR2 as LQKENI. The CDR3 reads CASSPSSGNTIYF. For the CDR3, the DNA is TGTGCCAGCTCACCCAGCTCTGGAAACACCATATATTTT.

This clone has a single count. The chain combines TRBV9 with TRBJ2-3; possibly TRBD2 for D (5 bases). V dropped 10 bases and J dropped 6 bases, with 18 bases sitting between them. The CDR3 has 13 residues. In germline, CDR1 is SGDLS, CDR2 YYNGEE. The CDR3 bases are TGTGCCGGAGCGGTGGGAGTCACCGATACGCAGTATTTT. Translating gives CAGAVGVTDTQYF.

The genes are TRBV30 and TRBJ2-7; D may be TRBD2 (6 bases). Germline V gives CDR1 GTSNPN, CDR2 SVGIG (reference sequence). The CDR3 runs 14 residues. The V end lost 0 bases, the J end lost 2 bases, and 11 bases lay between the germline ends. DNA of the CDR3: TGTGCCTGGAGTGTACGGGAGCTACCCTACGAGCAGTACTTC. This codes for CAWSVRELPYEQYF.

The V gene is TRBV11-2, the J gene TRBJ2-1, with TRBD2 matching 8 bases. Trimming removed 7 bases from V and 2 bases from J; junction bases left unmatched: 7. CDR3 length equals 15 residues. Germline V gene sequence: CDR1 SGHAT, CDR2 FQNNGV. CDR3 bases: TGTGCCAGCACCCTCGGGGGGGCCCCCTACAATGAGCAGTTCTTC. Protein: CASTLGGAPYNEQFF.

The chain has TRBV30 and TRBJ2-2; a possible D gene is TRBD1 (6 bases). CDR1 GTSNPN and CDR2 SVGIG come from the germline V gene (reference sequence). The CDR3 is 12 amino acids. The V and J ends lost 3 bases and 6 bases respectively, with 8 bases between them. CDR3 in DNA: TGTGCCTGGAGCGCAGGGGCCGGGGAGCTGTTTTTT. Translation gives CAWSAGAGELFF.

This chain links TRBV7-9 with TRBJ2-7; possible D gene TRBD1, 6 bases. CDR3 length: 15 amino acids. Germline V gene lookup returns CDR1 SEHNR and CDR2 FQNEAQ (reference sequence). V shed 5 bases and J shed 2 bases, with 16 bases lying between them. The CDR3 DNA is TGTGCCAGCAGCGGTCCCCAGGGGAATCCCTACGAGCAGTACTTC. Protein sequence: CASSGPQGNPYEQYF.

The V call is TRBV28, the J call TRBJ2-7, with TRBD2 matching 13 bases. CDR3 length: 16 amino acids. Germline loops: CDR1 MDHEN, CDR2 SYDVKM. V dropped 6 bases and J dropped 1; count of bases not matched to a gene: 6. The CDR3 nucleotides are TGTGCCAGCAGGGAGACTAGCGGGGGGCTATCCTACGAGCAGTACTTC. Its protein is CASRETSGGLSYEQYF.

The chain has TRBV19 and TRBJ2-2; D is perhaps TRBD2 (6 bases). The CDR3 loop spans 15 amino acids. CDR1 LNHDA and CDR2 SQIVND come from the germline V gene (reference sequence). The germline V and J ends were trimmed by 5 bases and 4 bases, with 14 bases remaining between them. The CDR3 loop is CASSPRRLGTGELFF. CDR3 sequence (DNA): TGTGCCAGTAGTCCGAGAAGACTAGGCACCGGGGAGCTGTTTTTT.

This clone was detected only a few times. The chain recombines TRBV28 with TRBJ1-1, with D maybe TRBD1 (5 bases). V lost 3 bases, J lost 11 bases, and 16 bases lay in between. CDR3 length equals 13 residues. CDR1 and CDR2 from the germline V gene are MDHEN and SYDVKM. CDR3 region: CASSFRQGLGAFF. CDR3 sequence (DNA): TGTGCCAGCAGTTTTCGGCAGGGCCTAGGTGCTTTCTTT.

The rearrangement uses TRBV27 and TRBJ2-2, with 10 bases that match TRBD2. With V trimmed by 5 bases and J by 3 bases, 6 bases remained unmatched. Germline loops: CDR1 MNHEY, CDR2 SMNVEV (reference sequence). The CDR3 is made up of 16 amino acids. In nucleotides, the CDR3 is TGTGCCAGCAGTCCGCTAGCGGGAGTGTACACCGGGGAGCTGTTTTTT. This sequence encodes CASSPLAGVYTGELFF.

The chain couples TRBV7-3 to TRBJ2-2; TRBD1 agrees at 8 bases. CDR1 is SGHTA and CDR2 is FQGTGA in the germline V gene. J gave up 7 bases and V 0 bases, and 7 bases lay outside the gene matches. The CDR3 runs to 16 residues. This chain's CDR3 is CASSLTAARGRGELFF. CDR3 nucleotide sequence: TGTGCCAGCAGCTTAACGGCGGCCAGGGGGCGCGGGGAGCTGTTTTTT.

V and J are TRBV28 and TRBJ1-5, with D hard to call. V was trimmed by 7 bases and J by 1 base, leaving 20 bases between them. Germline CDR1 reads MDHEN; CDR2 reads SYDVKM. The CDR3 has 17 residues. The CDR3 reads CASTSFGGRGSNQPQHF. The DNA for the CDR3 is TGTGCCAGCACCAGTTTCGGTGGCAGAGGAAGCAATCAGCCCCAGCATTTT.

The gene calls are TRBV30 and TRBJ2-1, with 8 nucleotides matching TRBD1. CDR3 size: 13 residues. The germline V gene has CDR1 GTSNPN and CDR2 SVGIG (reference sequence). The ends lost 4 bases at V and 7 bases at J; junction bases unmatched: 6. CDR3 bases: TGTGCCTGGATCCGGACAGGGTGGAATGAGCAGTTCTTC. Translating it yields CAWIRTGWNEQFF.

This chain connects TRBV7-2 to TRBJ2-7; D is unclear. V lost 5 bases and J 4 bases, leaving 15 bases between the germline ends. Germline CDR1 reads SGHTA; CDR2 reads FQGNSA. The CDR3 extends over 14 amino acids. The CDR3 sequence is CASSTLLTGYEQYF. CDR3 DNA sequence: TGTGCCAGCAGCACACTACTAACCGGGTACGAGCAGTACTTC.

The rearrangement uses TRBV4-2 and TRBJ2-7; 12 bases are shared with TRBD2. Germline V gene data show CDR1 as LGHNA and CDR2 as YNFKEQ. After removal of 0 bases from V and 0 bases from J, the junction contained 9 bases not matched to a gene. The CDR3 is 19 amino acids. The CDR3 region is CASSQDRSLAGGPSYEQYF. The CDR3 nucleotides are TGTGCCAGCAGCCAAGATAGGAGCCTAGCGGGAGGGCCCTCCTACGAGCAGTACTTC.

The chain links TRBV5-4 to TRBJ2-7; 7 bases fit TRBD2. Germline V gene data show CDR1 as SGHNT and CDR2 as YYREEE (reference sequence). This CDR3 region has 13 residues. The ends lost 1 base at V and 5 bases at J; junction bases unmatched: 3. CDR3 in amino acids: CASSLWGGDEQYF. The CDR3, as DNA: TGTGCCAGCAGCTTGTGGGGGGGGGACGAGCAGTACTTC.

This chain uses TRBV30 with TRBJ2-5, with D possibly matching TRBD2 (6 bases). The CDR3 loop spans 14 amino acids. In germline, CDR1 is GTSNPN, CDR2 SVGIG (reference sequence). Trimming pared 0 bases from V and 3 bases from J, leaving 11 bases between. The CDR3 region has the DNA TGTGCCTGGAGTGTGAAAGGAGGGAAAGAGACCCAGTACTTC. Its protein product is CAWSVKGGKETQYF.

The rearrangement links TRBV3-1 (or the pseudogene TRBV3-2) to TRBJ2-7; maybe TRBD1 (5 bases). Between the trimmed V and J ends, which lost 8 bases and 2 bases, there was a span of 13 bases. In germline, CDR1 is LGHDT, CDR2 YNNKEL (reference sequence). This CDR3 is 13 amino acids long. The DNA of the CDR3 is TGTGCCAGCGGGGCGGAGCTACCCTACGAGCAGTACTTC. Protein product: CASGAELPYEQYF.

The chain employs TRBV29-1 and TRBJ1-2, with D perhaps TRBD1 (5 bases). With 4 bases removed from V and 2 bases from J, the gap between germline ends came to 11 bases. This CDR3 is 13 amino acids long. Looked up from germline, CDR1 is SQVTM and CDR2 is ANQGSEA. This chain's CDR3 is CSVGTGLNYGYTF. The CDR3 bases are TGCAGCGTTGGAACAGGCCTAAACTATGGCTACACCTTC.

This clone was detected only once. The chain employs TRBV24-1 and TRBJ2-7, with D perhaps TRBD1 (6 bases). CDR1 is KGHDR and CDR2 is SFDVKD in the germline V gene. The CDR3 contains 11 residues. V was shortened by 12 bases and J by 5 bases, with 13 bases between the two germline ends. The DNA for the CDR3 is TGTGCCGTCGGACAGCTCCACGAGCAGTACTTC. Translation: CAVGQLHEQYF.

V gene TRBV6-5 combines with J gene TRBJ2-7, with 7 bases lining up with TRBD1. The CDR3 is 14 residues long. Germline values: CDR1 MNHEY, CDR2 SVGAGI. V lost 8 bases to trimming and J lost 2 bases; unmatched junction nucleotides: 9. CDR3 DNA: TGTGCCAGCCCAAGACAGGGAACCCCCTACGAGCAGTACTTC. As protein: CASPRQGTPYEQYF.

The genes are TRBV7-2 and TRBJ1-2, with no clear D. V shed 2 bases and J shed 3 bases, with 4 bases lying between them. The CDR3 runs to 12 residues. Germline CDR1 and CDR2: SGHTA and FQGNSA. The chain's CDR3 is CASSLRDYGYTF. In nucleotides, the CDR3 is TGTGCCAGCAGCTTACGGGACTATGGCTACACCTTC.

This clone was observed a single time. The rearrangement links TRBV6-5 to TRBJ2-1, with D unclear. V gave up 8 bases and J gave up 4 bases, with 9 bases separating them. Germline CDR1 MNHEY, CDR2 SVGAGI. This CDR3 comprises 12 residues. CDR3 sequence: CASQRLYNEQFF. The DNA for the CDR3 is TGTGCCAGCCAGAGGTTATACAATGAGCAGTTCTTC.

The V gene is TRBV10-3, the J gene TRBJ1-1; D might be TRBD1 (5 bases). The CDR3 spans 13 residues. The V end was cut by 4 bases, the J end by 4 bases, with 10 bases between. The germline V gene has CDR1 ENHRY and CDR2 SYGVKD. This chain's CDR3 is CAISGVGATEAFF. The CDR3 DNA is TGTGCCATCAGTGGGGTAGGGGCCACTGAAGCTTTCTTT.

The chain couples TRBV7-2 to TRBJ1-2, with 8 bases lining up with TRBD1. Losses at the gene ends were 0 bases for V and 6 bases for J; bases not matched to a gene: 3. The CDR3 length is 14 residues. Germline loops: CDR1 SGHTA, CDR2 FQGNSA. The CDR3 is CASSLAQGAHGYTF. As DNA, the CDR3 is TGTGCCAGCAGCTTAGCCCAGGGGGCCCATGGCTACACCTTC.

The V and J genes are TRBV11-2 and TRBJ2-3; 9 bases line up with TRBD2. V gave up 1 base and J gave up 6 bases; unmatched junction bases: 5. CDR3 length equals 15 residues. CDR1 is SGHAT and CDR2 is FQNNGV in the germline V gene. CDR3 amino acids: CASSLGGGAGDTQYF. The CDR3 nucleotides read TGTGCCAGCAGCTTAGGCGGGGGGGCCGGGGATACGCAGTATTTT.

The chain is built from TRBV5-1 and TRBJ1-6; the D is unclear. Germline V CDR1 and CDR2: SGHRS, YFSETQ. Trimming removed 0 bases from V and 10 bases from J, with 14 bases in between. The CDR3 consists of 15 residues. The CDR3 is CASSLAGIVISPLHF. DNA of the CDR3: TGCGCCAGCAGCTTGGCGGGGATCGTAATCTCACCCCTCCACTTT.